The clone carrying this TCR beta chain appeared a single time. Its antigen is undetermined. Additional DNA sequences in this sample encode the identical CDR3. These data originate in a study of cytomegalovirus exposure and HLA in healthy donors. About the research overall: A subsequent analysis stated that the roughly 130 validation repertoires were run on the same platform as the 650 to 850 first-cohort repertoires.

Measured with immunoSEQ multiplex PCR; TCRdb has only the in-frame clones, and not every one. The sample contains roughly 130,000 clones, 88% of which appear only once. Separate from the roughly 720-subject first cohort, the approximately 120-subject validation cohort was the one that the donors belonged to. Whole-study results and caveats: The classifier, whose performance was assessed in both the original and validation cohorts, reportedly diagnosed cytomegalovirus status with high specificity and sensitivity. Among TCR beta chains, those listed as cytomegalovirus-associated numbered 164.

Specimen: PBMCs. The receptor was isolated from a man younger than 45 in good health and CMV-seronegative.

The CDR3 loop reads CASSLGGRNQPQHF. The CDR3 nucleotides read TGTGCCAGCAGCTTAGGCGGGAGGAATCAGCCCCAGCATTTT. The chain is built from TRBV7-9 and TRBJ1-5; D not certain. Germline CDR1 is SEHNR and CDR2 is FQNEAQ (reference sequence). The V and J ends lost 1 base and 4 bases respectively, with 8 bases between them. The CDR3 is made up of 14 amino acids.